What follows are 3 T cell receptor beta chains derived from one specimen sequenced in a study of cytomegalovirus exposure and HLA in healthy donors. Amplification used 60 Vbeta primers and 13 Jbeta primers. Repertoires were generated with immunoSEQ multiplex PCR, while TCRdb's copy carries only in-frame clones and drops some. In all, the sample yields roughly 110,000 clones. The sequenced material came from PBMCs. These receptors were collected from a man aged 40-49 years in good health and CMV-seropositive.

V usage is TRBV29-1 and J usage is TRBJ1-1; D is undetermined. This CDR3 spans 13 amino acids. From germline, CDR1 is SQVTM and CDR2 ANQGSEA. Trimming shortened V by 3 bases and J by 0 bases, and 8 bases separated the two germline ends. The CDR3 protein is CSVERPLNTEAFF. CDR3 bases: TGCAGCGTTGAGCGGCCGTTGAACACTGAAGCTTTCTTT.

The chain combines TRBV28 with TRBJ2-6; TRBD2 might be the D (7 bases). V was pared by 3 bases and J by 4 bases, with 13 bases between. Germline V gene lookup returns CDR1 MDHEN and CDR2 SYDVKM. The CDR3 consists of 16 residues. CDR3 in amino acids: CASSFAGARGANVLTF. CDR3 DNA sequence: TGTGCCAGCAGTTTTGCGGGGGCGCGCGGGGCCAACGTCCTGACTTTC.

This rearrangement joins TRBV9 to TRBJ2-5; the match to TRBD2 covers 12 bases. The germline gives CDR1 SGDLS, CDR2 YYNGEE. V was pared by 0 bases and J by 5 bases, with 5 bases of the junction left unmatched. CDR3 length: 16 amino acids. CDR3 bases: TGTGCCAGCAGCGTAGAACTAGCGGGAGGTCTGGAGACCCAGTACTTC. Protein product: CASSVELAGGLETQYF.